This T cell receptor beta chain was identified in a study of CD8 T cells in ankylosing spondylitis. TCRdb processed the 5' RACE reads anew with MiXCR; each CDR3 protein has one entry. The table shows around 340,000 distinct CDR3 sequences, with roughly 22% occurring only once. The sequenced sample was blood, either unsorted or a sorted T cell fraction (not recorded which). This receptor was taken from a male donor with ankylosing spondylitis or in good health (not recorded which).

In DNA form, the CDR3 reads TGCAGCGGCGTAGGGGTCGGCCAAGAGACCCAGTACTTC. This translates into CSGVGVGQETQYF. V is TRBV29-1 and J is TRBJ2-5, with a weak D call TRBD1 (5 bases). The CDR3 length is 13 residues. Germline V gives CDR1 SQVTM, CDR2 ANQGSEA. V shed 7 bases and J shed 1 base, with 13 bases lying between them.